Each of the 8 T cell receptor beta chains below was sequenced from the same sample in a study of T cell responses to AZD1222 COVID-19 vaccine. Generated by immunoSEQ multiplex PCR, the TCRdb table keeps only in-frame clones and is missing some. The table shows 150,000 to 200,000 clones, with around nine tenths occurring only once. Sequenced here: peripheral blood, sampled 28 days after the second AZD1222 dose. These receptors all stem from an adult who received the AZD1222 COVID-19 vaccine.

The chain carries TRBV23-1 and TRBJ2-1; TRBD1 matches at 8 bases. TRBV23-1 is noted as an ORF with a role that remains uncertain. V dropped 3 bases and J dropped 0; count of bases not matched to a gene: 13. The CDR3 sequence is 19 residues long. The CDR3 is CASSHVAWTGSISYNEQFF. CDR3 bases: TGCGCCAGCAGTCACGTTGCCTGGACAGGGTCTATCTCCTACAATGAGCAGTTCTTC.

The gene calls are TRBV9 and TRBJ1-3, with 9 bases lining up with TRBD1. J was trimmed by 0 bases and V by 4 bases; bases with no gene match: 5. Germline-derived CDR1 and CDR2 are SGDLS and YYNGEE. This CDR3 has 16 residues. For the CDR3, the DNA is TGTGCCAGCAGCCCCTGGACAGGGGCCTCTGGAAACACCATATATTTT. It codes for CASSPWTGASGNTIYF.

The J gene is TRBJ1-2, the V gene TRBV7-9; D ambiguous. The V end was cut by 1 base, the J end by 4 bases, with 7 bases between. Germline V gene sequence: CDR1 SEHNR, CDR2 FQNEAQ (reference sequence). This CDR3 spans 13 amino acids. The CDR3 DNA is TGTGCCAGCAGCTTAGAAAACGCCTATGGCTACACCTTC. Translating it yields CASSLENAYGYTF. The whole variable domain, filled in from reference TRBV7-9 and TRBJ1-2, reads DTGVSQNPRHKITKRGQNVTFRCDPISEHNRLYWYRQTLGQGPEFLTYFQNEAQLEKSRLLSDRFSAERPKGSFSTLEIQRTEQGDSAMYLCASSLENAYGYTFGSGTRLTVV.

The chain uses TRBV2 and TRBJ1-5; a possible D gene is TRBD1 (5 bases). CDR3 size: 14 residues. Germline V gene sequence: CDR1 SNHLY, CDR2 FYNNEI. V was shortened by 5 bases and J by 3 bases, with 11 bases between the two germline ends. The CDR3: CASSMRDLNQPQHF. CDR3 nucleotides: TGTGCCAGCAGTATGCGGGACCTCAATCAGCCCCAGCATTTT.

CDR3 bases: TGTGCCAGCAGCTGGGGTCAGCTCTATGGCTACACCTTC. Protein product: CASSWGQLYGYTF. The J gene is TRBJ1-2, the V gene TRBV5-6; D unresolved. The CDR3 totals 13 residues. Per germline, CDR1 SGHDT and CDR2 YYEEEE. V lost 3 bases, J lost 4 bases, and 10 bases lay in between.

The CDR3: CASSLGGVNTEAFF. CDR3 nucleotide sequence: TGTGCCAGCAGCTTAGGGGGTGTGAACACTGAAGCTTTCTTT. The chain employs TRBV7-2 and TRBJ1-1; D uncertain. The V gene lost 1 base and the J gene lost 0 bases, with 6 bases spanning the gap. Looked up from germline, CDR1 is SGHTA and CDR2 is FQGNSA. CDR3 length: 14 amino acids.

J is TRBJ2-7 and V is TRBV7-2, with D hard to call. Germline V CDR1 and CDR2: SGHTA, FQGNSA. The CDR3 runs to 12 residues. V lost 4 bases and J lost 2, with 6 bases in between. The CDR3 protein is CASSSATYEQYF. CDR3 DNA sequence: TGTGCCAGCAGCTCTGCCACCTACGAGCAGTACTTC. Variable domain in full (rest from reference TRBV7-2 and TRBJ2-7): GAGVSQSPSNKVTEKGKDVELRCDPISGHTALYWYRQSLGQGLEFLIYFQGNSAPDKSGLPSDRFSAERTGGSVSTLTIQRTQQEDSAVYLCASSSATYEQYFGPGTRLTVT.

The J gene is TRBJ2-1, the V gene TRBV7-6, with D possibly being TRBD2 (6 bases). From germline, CDR1 is SGHVS and CDR2 FNYEAQ. The V and J ends lost 5 bases and 6 bases respectively, with 11 bases between them. The CDR3 sequence is 13 residues long. The CDR3 spells CASSDSGSNEQFF. CDR3 bases: TGTGCCAGCAGCGACAGCGGGTCCAATGAGCAGTTCTTC.